Reported below is one T cell receptor (beta chain). Sequenced by immunoSEQ multiplex PCR; TCRdb stores in-frame clones only, minus some. The sample carries about 92,000 clones, more than 90% recorded once. These data originate in a study of T cell changes during pregnancy in multiple sclerosis. V lost 4 bases to trimming and J lost 7 bases; unmatched junction nucleotides: 8. Germline V lookup: CDR1 MNHEY, CDR2 SVGAGI. The CDR3 consists of 14 residues. This chain joins TRBV6-5 and TRBJ1-2; 8 nucleotides match TRBD1. The receptor was derived from a female donor with multiple sclerosis, enrolled in a pregnancy study. The sequencing used peripheral blood, collected in the first trimester of pregnancy. The CDR3 sequence is CASSFGQGESGYTF. The CDR3 DNA sequence: TGTGCCAGCAGTTTCGGACAGGGAGAAAGTGGCTACACCTTC.